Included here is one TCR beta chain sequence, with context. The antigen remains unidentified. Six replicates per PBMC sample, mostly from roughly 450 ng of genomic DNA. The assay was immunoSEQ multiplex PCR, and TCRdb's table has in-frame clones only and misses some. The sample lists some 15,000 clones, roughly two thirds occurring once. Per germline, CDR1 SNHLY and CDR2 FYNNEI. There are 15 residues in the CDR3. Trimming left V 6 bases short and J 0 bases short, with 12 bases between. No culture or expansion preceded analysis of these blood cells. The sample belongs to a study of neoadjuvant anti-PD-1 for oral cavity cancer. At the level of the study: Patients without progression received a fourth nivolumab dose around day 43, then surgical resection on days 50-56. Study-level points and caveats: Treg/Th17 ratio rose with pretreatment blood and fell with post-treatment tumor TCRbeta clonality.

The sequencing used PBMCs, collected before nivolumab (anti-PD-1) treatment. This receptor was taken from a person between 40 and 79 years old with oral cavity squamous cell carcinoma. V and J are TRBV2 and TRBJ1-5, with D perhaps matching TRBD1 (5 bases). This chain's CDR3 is CASRDRDYSNQPQHF. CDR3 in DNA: TGTGCCAGCAGAGACAGAGACTATAGCAATCAGCCCCAGCATTTT.